One and the same sample provided the 31 T cell receptor beta chains below, sequenced in a study of T cell repertoires in cytomegalovirus infection. Each CDR3 protein gets one entry after TCRdb re-called the reads with MiXCR. The sample lists hundreds of thousands of distinct CDR3 sequences; approximately 32% were seen once. For these TCRs, the target antigens are not known. Sequencing was performed on cultured CD8+ T cells from PBMCs, taken from culture after CMV antigen stimulation. These TCRs come from a human donor in good health (CMV status not recorded). Some clones in this sample may be carry-over from other donors' samples.

The V call is TRBV4-1, the J call TRBJ1-5; D ambiguous. V dropped 0 bases and J dropped 6 bases, with 6 bases sitting between them. Germline V gene lookup returns CDR1 MGHRA and CDR2 YSYEKL. The CDR3 runs 13 residues. CDR3 in amino acids: CASSQDPSQPQHF. The CDR3 DNA is TGCGCCAGCAGCCAAGACCCCTCTCAGCCCCAGCATTTT.

This clonotype occurred once. This chain links TRBV20-1 with TRBJ2-7, with D uncertain. CDR3 length equals 12 residues. V was clipped by 3 bases and J by 2 bases, with 8 bases between them. CDR1 DFQATT and CDR2 SNEGSKA come from the germline V gene (reference sequence). CDR3 DNA sequence: TGCAGTGCTAGCTCCAGGACCTACGAGCAGTACTTC. Its translation is CSASSRTYEQYF.

The V call is TRBV6-1, the J call TRBJ2-7; 12 bases agree with TRBD1. The trim removed 4 bases at V and 6 bases at J, leaving 4 bases unmatched. Germline V gene data show CDR1 as MNHNS and CDR2 as SASEGT. The CDR3 covers 14 residues. The DNA for the CDR3 is TGTGCCAGCAGTGCCGGGACAGGGGGCCTCGAGCAGTACGTC. This encodes CASSAGTGGLEQYV.

The chain uses TRBV12-5 and TRBJ1-4, with 10 bases fitting TRBD1. This CDR3 comprises 17 residues. V shed 5 bases, J shed 6 bases, and the junction held 12 bases outside the gene matches. Per germline, CDR1 LGHNT and CDR2 FRNRAP. Here the CDR3 DNA reads TGTGCTAGTGGTCCTGAGCGAGACAGGGGGCCGGATGAAAAACTGTTTTTT. It yields the protein CASGPERDRGPDEKLFF.

This clonotype was seen ten or more times. V is TRBV7-2 and J is TRBJ2-5; no definite D call. CDR3 size: 14 residues. V was cut by 1 base and J by 3 bases, with 9 bases left in between. CDR1 and CDR2 (germline): SGHTA, FQGNSA. The CDR3: CASSLDSSEETQYF. The CDR3 nucleotides are TGTGCCAGCAGCTTAGATTCATCGGAAGAGACCCAGTACTTC.

This clonotype was seen many times. V usage is TRBV7-2 and J usage is TRBJ1-1; tentatively, D is TRBD1 (5 bases). This CDR3 has 14 amino acids. Trimming removed 2 bases from V and 1 base from J, with 8 bases in between. Germline loops: CDR1 SGHTA, CDR2 FQGNSA. The chain's CDR3 is CASSLNGANTEAFF. The CDR3 DNA reads TGTGCCAGCAGCTTAAATGGGGCGAACACTGAAGCTTTCTTT.

This clonotype has a count of ten or more. The chain carries TRBV4-1 and TRBJ2-1; possibly TRBD2 for D (6 bases). V lost 1 base and J 9 bases, leaving 13 bases between the germline ends. This CDR3 is built from 14 residues. Germline V gene data show CDR1 as MGHRA and CDR2 as YSYEKL. CDR3 in DNA: TGCGCCAGCAGCCAAGGGCTCGGGCGGGGTGAGCAGTTCTTC. It yields the protein CASSQGLGRGEQFF.

This clonotype was counted at least ten times. The CDR3 reads CASSPRTGGLETQYF. For the CDR3, the DNA is TGTGCCAGCAGCCCCCGGACAGGGGGCTTAGAGACCCAGTACTTC. This chain links TRBV7-9 with TRBJ2-5, with TRBD1 matching 11 bases. Germline values: CDR1 SEHNR, CDR2 FQNEAQ (reference sequence). The CDR3 contains 15 residues. Germline trimming cut 5 bases from V and 4 bases from J; bases unmatched to any gene: 6. Using reference TRBV7-9 and TRBJ2-5 for the parts outside the CDR3, the full variable domain is DTGVSQNPRHKITKRGQNVTFRCDPISEHNRLYWYRQTLGQGPEFLTYFQNEAQLEKSRLLSDRFSAERPKGSFSTLEIQRTEQGDSAMYLCASSPRTGGLETQYFGPGTRLLVL.

This clonotype was seen once. The V and J genes are TRBV12-3 or TRBV12-4 and TRBJ2-2; D gene uncertain. The CDR3 totals 14 residues. The V end was cut by 2 bases, the J end by 4 bases, with 8 bases between. CDR3 in DNA: TGTGCCAGCAGTTTAACTAACCCCACCGGGGAGCTGTTTTTT. Translated: CASSLTNPTGELFF.

The chain uses TRBV6-2 or TRBV6-3 and TRBJ2-1; D is undetermined. The CDR3 is made up of 14 amino acids. The ends were cut back, 10 bases at V and 0 bases at J, with 13 bases in the middle. Germline V gene lookup returns CDR1 MNHEY and CDR2 SVGEGT. CDR3 residues: CANNPGSSYNEQFF. The CDR3 coding sequence is TGTGCCAACAACCCGGGTTCCTCCTACAATGAGCAGTTCTTC.

This clonotype was seen many times. The rearrangement uses TRBV7-8 and TRBJ2-7; D tentatively reads TRBD1 or TRBD2 (5 bases each). Germline CDR1 reads SGHVS; CDR2 reads FQNEAQ. This CDR3 is 13 amino acids long. As DNA, the CDR3 is TGTGCCAGCAGCCTTACCGCTCGGGACCATATGGTAGTC. It codes for CASSLTARDHMVV.

Only a few counts were recorded for this clonotype. J is TRBJ2-5 and V is TRBV2; D perhaps matches TRBD2 (5 bases). The CDR3 length is 13 residues. The germline V gene has CDR1 SNHLY and CDR2 FYNNEI. V lost 2 bases and J 5 bases, leaving 9 bases between the germline ends. The CDR3 loop reads CASSESRRETQYF. CDR3 in DNA: TGTGCCAGCAGTGAAAGTAGGAGGGAGACCCAGTACTTC.

This chain connects TRBV2 to TRBJ1-1; D call uncertain. V lost 10 bases and J lost 2, with 11 bases in between. Germline values: CDR1 SNHLY, CDR2 FYNNEI. The CDR3 spans 12 residues. In nucleotides, the CDR3 is TGTGCCACTTACCCAGGAAACACTGAAGCTTTCTTT. It translates to CATYPGNTEAFF. Complete variable domain (other parts from reference TRBV2 and TRBJ1-1): EPEVTQTPSHQVTQMGQEVILRCVPISNHLYFYWYRQILGQKVEFLVSFYNNEISEKSEIFDDQFSVERPDGSNFTLKIRSTKLEDSAMYFCATYPGNTEAFFGQGTRLTVV.

This clonotype has at least ten counts. The genes are TRBV7-8 and TRBJ2-7, with D maybe TRBD1 (6 bases). Germline lookup yields CDR1 SGHVS and CDR2 FQNEAQ. The CDR3 is made up of 13 amino acids. Deletions cut 0 bases from V and 6 bases from J, with 9 bases between. CDR3: CASSLAPGAEQYV. The CDR3 DNA reads TGTGCCAGCAGCTTAGCCCCAGGGGCCGAGCAGTACGTC.

J is TRBJ1-1 and V is TRBV27; 7 bases match TRBD1. J gave up 5 bases and V 1 base, and 4 bases lay outside the gene matches. This CDR3 spans 14 amino acids. Germline V gene sequence: CDR1 MNHEY, CDR2 SMNVEV (reference sequence). The CDR3 protein is CASSLLTGTTEAFF. CDR3 bases: TGTGCCAGCAGTTTATTGACAGGGACTACTGAAGCTTTCTTT.

This clonotype was seen a handful of times. In DNA form, the CDR3 reads TGTGCCAGCAGATCGGCGCTGGGCACTGAAGCTTTCTTT. This codes for CASRSALGTEAFF. The chain carries TRBV7-9 and TRBJ1-1, with D unresolved. This CDR3 is 13 amino acids long. V dropped 6 bases and J dropped 4 bases, with 12 bases sitting between them. In germline, CDR1 is SEHNR, CDR2 FQNEAQ (reference sequence).

This clonotype has just a few counts. V gene TRBV27 combines with J gene TRBJ2-5, with D possibly TRBD1 on 5 matching bases. V lost 3 bases, J lost 5 bases, and 16 bases lay in between. The CDR3 covers 15 residues. Germline V gene sequence: CDR1 MNHEY, CDR2 SMNVEV (reference sequence). The CDR3 region has the DNA TGTGCCAGCAGTTTCCAGGGCAGGGCCAGGGAGACCCAGTACTTC. It translates to CASSFQGRARETQYF.

This clonotype was seen ten or more times. J is TRBJ2-1 and V is TRBV7-6; tentatively, D is TRBD2 (6 bases). Trimming stripped 0 bases from V and 0 bases from J, with 15 bases between. CDR1 is SGHVS, CDR2 FNYEAQ, per germline. The CDR3 sequence is 18 residues long. The DNA for the CDR3 is TGTGCCAGCAGCTTAGCTCACCCCCGGGGGAGCTCCTACAATGAGCAGTTCTTC. Translated, it gives CASSLAHPRGSSYNEQFF.

This clonotype was recorded a few times. The V gene is TRBV19, the J gene TRBJ2-1, with 7 positions matching TRBD2. The trim removed 5 bases at V and 6 bases at J, leaving 7 bases unmatched. The CDR3 has 14 residues. CDR1 and CDR2 (germline): LNHDA, SQIVND (reference sequence). CDR3 region: CASSPGLVGNEQFF. As DNA, the CDR3 is TGTGCCAGTAGTCCCGGACTAGTCGGCAATGAGCAGTTCTTC.

The J gene is TRBJ1-1, the V gene TRBV10-3, with a possible D match to TRBD1 (6 bases). Trimming removed 11 bases at V and 1 base at J, with 23 bases between. Germline-derived CDR1 and CDR2 are ENHRY and SYGVKD. The CDR3 covers 16 residues. The CDR3 region is CASGTTGRPENTEAFF. DNA of the CDR3: TGTGCCTCCGGCACCACAGGGAGACCCGAGAACACTGAAGCTTTCTTT.

This chain uses TRBV27 with TRBJ2-1; no reliable D call. Trimming removed 2 bases from V and 0 bases from J, with 8 bases in between. The germline V gene encodes CDR1 MNHEY and CDR2 SMNVEV (reference sequence). This CDR3 contains 15 residues. The CDR3 sequence is CASSLSESSYNEQFF. CDR3 nucleotides: TGTGCCAGCAGTTTAAGCGAGAGCTCCTACAATGAGCAGTTCTTC.

This clonotype was detected a few times. The genes are TRBV6-2 or TRBV6-3 and TRBJ2-7, with D unresolved. This CDR3 is built from 16 residues. V lost 4 bases and J lost 0, with 16 bases in between. Germline-derived CDR1 and CDR2 are MNHEY and SVGEGT. DNA for the CDR3: TGTGCCAGCAGTTGGGAAATGGCCTCGAGCTCCTACGAGCAGTACGTC. Translating gives CASSWEMASSSYEQYV.

There are a few counts of this clonotype. The rearrangement links TRBV5-6 to TRBJ2-3; 7 bases map to TRBD2. The CDR3 has 15 amino acids. V trimming: 0 bases; J trimming: 3 bases; junction bases outside the gene matches: 4. The germline V gene encodes CDR1 SGHDT and CDR2 YYEEEE. The CDR3 DNA is TGTGCCAGCAGCTTGGTGATGGGGGGGACAGATACGCAGTATTTT. Translation: CASSLVMGGTDTQYF.

A single count supports this clonotype. The chain has TRBV27 and TRBJ1-4; 7 nucleotides line up with TRBD1. Germline V lookup: CDR1 MNHEY, CDR2 SMNVEV (reference sequence). With 8 bases clipped from V and 7 bases from J, the junction kept 10 bases outside the gene matches. CDR3 size: 14 residues. The CDR3 protein is CASRDSGRAEKLFF. Here the CDR3 DNA reads TGTGCCAGCCGGGACAGTGGGCGGGCTGAAAAACTGTTTTTT.

The V call is TRBV27, the J call TRBJ1-1; D ambiguous. Germline CDR1 reads MNHEY; CDR2 reads SMNVEV (reference sequence). V lost 2 bases, J lost 0 bases, and 13 bases lay in between. The CDR3 length is 16 residues. The CDR3 region is CASSLTVNSLNTEAFF. CDR3 DNA sequence: TGTGCCAGCAGTTTAACGGTTAACAGCCTGAACACTGAAGCTTTCTTT.

The chain combines TRBV25-1 with TRBJ2-2; D is possibly TRBD2 (5 bases). Trimming cost V 1 base and J 1 base, with 7 bases left between them. Germline V CDR1 and CDR2: MGHDK, SYGVNS. CDR3 length: 15 residues. The CDR3 DNA follows: TGTGCCAGCAGTGAATGGGGAGAGAACACCGGGGAGCTGTTTTTT. Residues: CASSEWGENTGELFF.

This clonotype was found many times. The J gene is TRBJ1-5, the V gene TRBV4-1; no clear D gene. The CDR3 is made up of 17 amino acids. Germline V gives CDR1 MGHRA, CDR2 YSYEKL. Trimming removed 0 bases at V and 0 bases at J, with 12 bases between. The CDR3 bases are TGCGCCAGCAGCCAAGATTCCCCCGACTATAGCAATCAGCCCCAGCATTTT. Its protein is CASSQDSPDYSNQPQHF.

The chain recombines TRBV28 with TRBJ2-7, with D perhaps matching TRBD1 (5 bases). CDR3 size: 14 residues. Trimming shortened V by 5 bases and J by 5 bases, and 16 bases separated the two germline ends. Germline V gene sequence: CDR1 MDHEN, CDR2 SYDVKM. The CDR3 here is CASSPQEGADEQYV. The CDR3 bases are TGTGCCAGCAGTCCACAGGAAGGAGCTGACGAGCAGTACGTC.

There are many counts of this clonotype. The chain combines TRBV7-6 with TRBJ2-2; possible D gene TRBD2, 7 bases. V was cut by 7 bases and J by 6 bases, with 15 bases left in between. Germline V gene sequence: CDR1 SGHVS, CDR2 FNYEAQ. This CDR3 is 14 amino acids long. CDR3 in amino acids: CASTPGGGAGELFF. CDR3 bases: TGTGCCAGCACCCCTGGGGGGGGCGCCGGGGAGCTGTTTTTT.

This clonotype has only one observation. One junction end disagrees with the germline gene, perhaps due to a read error. The chain employs TRBV12-3 or TRBV12-4 and TRBJ1-1; possibly TRBD1 for D (6 bases). The CDR3 has 14 amino acids. CDR3 sequence reads: CTSSYAGARTEAFF. Here the CDR3 DNA reads TGTACCAGCAGTTATGCAGGGGCGCGCACTGAAGCTTTCTTT.

The V call is TRBV4-1, the J call TRBJ1-2, with a tentative D call TRBD1 (6 bases). This CDR3 contains 15 residues. Germline CDR1 is MGHRA and CDR2 is YSYEKL. The V end lost 0 bases, the J end lost 4 bases, and 12 bases lay between the germline ends. The CDR3 region is CASSQDLPGAYGYTF. CDR3 nucleotide sequence: TGCGCCAGCAGCCAAGATCTCCCGGGGGCCTATGGCTACACCTTC.